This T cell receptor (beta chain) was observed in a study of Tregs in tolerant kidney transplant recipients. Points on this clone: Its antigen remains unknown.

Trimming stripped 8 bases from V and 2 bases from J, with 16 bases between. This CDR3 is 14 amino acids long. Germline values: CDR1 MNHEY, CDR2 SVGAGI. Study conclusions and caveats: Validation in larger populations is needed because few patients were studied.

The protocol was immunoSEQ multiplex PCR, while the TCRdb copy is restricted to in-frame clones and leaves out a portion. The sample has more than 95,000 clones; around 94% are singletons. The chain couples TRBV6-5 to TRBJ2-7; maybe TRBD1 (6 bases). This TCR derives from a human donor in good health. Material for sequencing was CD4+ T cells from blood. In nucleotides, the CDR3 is TGTGCCAGCTCCTCATTCAGGGGTCCCTACGAGCAGTACTTC. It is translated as CASSSFRGPYEQYF.